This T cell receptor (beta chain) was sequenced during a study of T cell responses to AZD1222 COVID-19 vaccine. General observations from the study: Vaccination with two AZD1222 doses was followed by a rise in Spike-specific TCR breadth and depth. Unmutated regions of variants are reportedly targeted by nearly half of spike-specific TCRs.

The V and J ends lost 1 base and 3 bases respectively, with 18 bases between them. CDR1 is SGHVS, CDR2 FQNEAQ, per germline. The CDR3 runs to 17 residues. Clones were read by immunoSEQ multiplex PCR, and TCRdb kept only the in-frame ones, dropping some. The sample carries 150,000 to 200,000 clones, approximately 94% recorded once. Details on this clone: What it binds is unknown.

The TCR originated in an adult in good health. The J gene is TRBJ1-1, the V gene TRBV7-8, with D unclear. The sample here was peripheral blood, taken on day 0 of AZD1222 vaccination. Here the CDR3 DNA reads TGTGCCAGCAGCTTAGTGACTCCGTCCGGGATTGACACTGAAGCTTTCTTT. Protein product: CASSLVTPSGIDTEAFF. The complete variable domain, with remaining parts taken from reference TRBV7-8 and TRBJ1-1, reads GAGVSQSPRYKVAKRGQDVALRCDPISGHVSLFWYQQALGQGPEFLTYFQNEAQLDKSGLPSDRFFAERPEGSVSTLKIQRTQQEDSAVYLCASSLVTPSGIDTEAFFGQGTRLTVV.